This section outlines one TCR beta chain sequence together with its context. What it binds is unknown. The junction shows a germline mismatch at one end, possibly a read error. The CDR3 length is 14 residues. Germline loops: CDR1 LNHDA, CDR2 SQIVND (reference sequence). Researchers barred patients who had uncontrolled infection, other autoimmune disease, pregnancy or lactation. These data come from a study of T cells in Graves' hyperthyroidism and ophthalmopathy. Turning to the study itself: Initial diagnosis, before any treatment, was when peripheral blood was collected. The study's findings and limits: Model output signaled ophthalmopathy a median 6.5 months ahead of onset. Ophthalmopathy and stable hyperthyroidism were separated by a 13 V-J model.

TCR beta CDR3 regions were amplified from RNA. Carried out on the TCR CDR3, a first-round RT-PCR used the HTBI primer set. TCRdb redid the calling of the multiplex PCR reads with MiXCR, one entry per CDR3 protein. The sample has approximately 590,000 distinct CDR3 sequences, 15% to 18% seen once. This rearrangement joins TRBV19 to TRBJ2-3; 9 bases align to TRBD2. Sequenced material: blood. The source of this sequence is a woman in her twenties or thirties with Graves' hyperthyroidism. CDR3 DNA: TGTGCCAGTAGCATAGCGGGAGACACAGATACGCAGTATTTT. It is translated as CASSIAGDTDTQYF. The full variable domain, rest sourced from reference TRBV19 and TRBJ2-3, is DGGITQSPKYLFRKEGQNVTLSCEQNLNHDAMYWYRQDPGQGLRLIYYSQIVNDFQKGDIAEGYSVSREKKESFPLTVTSAQKNPTAFYLCASSIAGDTDTQYFGPGTRLTVL.